The source of this T cell receptor (beta chain) is a study of CD8 T cells in Susac syndrome. The germline CDR1 and CDR2 sequences are MDHEN and SYDVKM. Trimming removed 3 bases at V and 3 bases at J, with 8 bases between. CDR3 size: 13 residues. With random hexamers, roughly 0.5 to 1 ug RNA was reverse transcribed. With immunoSEQ multiplex PCR, TCR beta CDR3 was amplified across 54 Vbeta and 13 Jbeta. TCRdb itself ran the immunoSEQ multiplex PCR reads through MiXCR, one entry per CDR3 protein. The data hold roughly 200,000 distinct CDR3 sequences, with over 85% observed a single time. Both CD4+ and CD8+ T cells were negatively isolated, and TEMRA cells underwent FACS enrichment.

The sequencing sample was made of CD4+ T cells from PBMCs. V is TRBV28 and J is TRBJ1-1; D possibly corresponds to TRBD1 (5 bases). The receptor's source is a human donor in good health. The CDR3 is CASSFAGDTEAFF. CDR3 DNA sequence: TGTGCCAGCAGTTTTGCGGGGGACACTGAAGCTTTCTTT.